This T cell receptor beta chain was sequenced for a study of T-cell reconstitution after alpha-beta-depleted transplantation in children. Germline V lookup: CDR1 DFQATT, CDR2 SNEGSKA (reference sequence). The ends lost 0 bases at V and 7 bases at J; junction bases unmatched: 8. This CDR3 is 15 amino acids long. Library preparation (for TCRbeta) was performed with unique molecular identifiers. TCRdb redid the calling of the PCR reads with MiXCR, one entry per CDR3 protein. The repertoire has approximately 500,000 distinct CDR3 sequences, about 10% of them found once; the top ten carry around 2%. Findings and caveats of the study: Reportedly, roughly two months post-transplant, alpha-beta T cells arose from several hundred expanded graft clones.

This clonotype occurred a few times. Its antigen is currently unknown. J is TRBJ2-2 and V is TRBV20-1; 7 nucleotides agree with TRBD1. The sample consisted of PBMCs, taken before TCRalphabeta/CD19-depleted stem cell transplant. The TCR originated in a child under 10 years old with inherited bone marrow failure, due to receive a stem cell transplant. DNA of the CDR3: TGCAGTGCTAGAGATTTTGGGCCAGGGGGCGGGGAGCTGTTTTTT. Translated, it gives CSARDFGPGGGELFF.